Sequencing of this T cell receptor beta chain was carried out in a study of T cell responses to AZD1222 COVID-19 vaccine. Overall study context: Analysis merged second doses at about 4 or about 12 weeks.

Broader study findings: Donors skewed white British and female; clonal diversity was possibly underestimated. Recipients of AZD1222 seropositive at baseline numbered only 5 or 6. Recipients of two AZD1222 doses showed rising Spike-specific TCR breadth and depth.

This CDR3 is built from 14 residues. Trimming at V came to 3 bases and at J to 3 bases, leaving 2 bases not matched to a gene. Looked up from germline, CDR1 is SGHRS and CDR2 is YFSETQ. Sequencing used immunoSEQ multiplex PCR; TCRdb keeps in-frame clones, though not all of them. The table has tens of thousands of clones, about nine tenths seen once. For this clone: Its target is unknown.

The chain couples TRBV5-1 to TRBJ2-7; TRBD2 agrees at 11 bases. The TCR originated in an adult in good health. This material consisted of peripheral blood, taken on day 0 of AZD1222 vaccination. CDR3 residues: CASSYTSGSYEQYF. The CDR3 nucleotides read TGCGCCAGCAGCTATACTAGCGGGAGCTACGAGCAGTACTTC.